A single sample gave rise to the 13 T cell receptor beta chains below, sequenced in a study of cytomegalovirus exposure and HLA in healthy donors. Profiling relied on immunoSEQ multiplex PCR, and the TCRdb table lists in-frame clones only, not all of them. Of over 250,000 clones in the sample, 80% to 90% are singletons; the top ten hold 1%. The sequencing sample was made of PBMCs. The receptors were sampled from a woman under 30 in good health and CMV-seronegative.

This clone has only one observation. The CDR3 DNA follows: TGCGCCAGCAGTTTCGGACAAATGAACACTGAAGCTTTCTTT. This gives the protein CASSFGQMNTEAFF. The chain has TRBV5-1 and TRBJ1-1; the D gene is possibly TRBD1 (5 bases). This CDR3 spans 14 amino acids. Between the trimmed V and J ends, which lost 5 bases and 0 bases, there was a span of 11 bases. Germline CDR1 and CDR2: SGHRS and YFSETQ.

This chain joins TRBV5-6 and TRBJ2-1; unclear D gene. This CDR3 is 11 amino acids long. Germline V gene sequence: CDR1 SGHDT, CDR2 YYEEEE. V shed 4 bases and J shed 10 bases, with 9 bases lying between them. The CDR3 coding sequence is TGTGCCAGCAGCATAGCTGGAGAGCAGTTCTTC. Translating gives CASSIAGEQFF.

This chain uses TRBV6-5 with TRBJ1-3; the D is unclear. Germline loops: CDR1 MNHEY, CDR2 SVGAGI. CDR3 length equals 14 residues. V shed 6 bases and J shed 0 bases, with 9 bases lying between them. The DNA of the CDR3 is TGTGCCAGCAGCCTCAGTTCCTCTGGAAACACCATATATTTT. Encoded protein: CASSLSSSGNTIYF.

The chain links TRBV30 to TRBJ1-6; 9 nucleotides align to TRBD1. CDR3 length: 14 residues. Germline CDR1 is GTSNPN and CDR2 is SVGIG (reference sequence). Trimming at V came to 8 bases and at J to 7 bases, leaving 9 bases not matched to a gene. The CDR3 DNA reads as TGTGCCGGGAATCCGGGACAGGGAAATTCACCCCTCCACTTT. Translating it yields CAGNPGQGNSPLHF.

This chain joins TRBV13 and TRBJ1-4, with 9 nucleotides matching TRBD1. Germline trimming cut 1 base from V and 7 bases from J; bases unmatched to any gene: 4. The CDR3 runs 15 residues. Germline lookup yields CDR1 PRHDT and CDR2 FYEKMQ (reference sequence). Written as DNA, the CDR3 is TGTGCCAGCAGCTTAGAGACAGGGGGTGCTGAAAAACTGTTTTTT. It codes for CASSLETGGAEKLFF.

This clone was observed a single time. The CDR3, as DNA: TGCGCCAGCAGCTGGAGGGGCCAGAATGAGCAGTTCTTC. Encoded protein: CASSWRGQNEQFF. The V and J genes are TRBV5-1 and TRBJ2-1; a weak D match, TRBD2 (6 bases). The length of the CDR3 is 13 residues. Germline values: CDR1 SGHRS, CDR2 YFSETQ. V was pared by 3 bases and J by 7 bases, with 11 bases between. Full variable domain (rest looked up from reference TRBV5-1 and TRBJ2-1): KAGVTQTPRYLIKTRGQQVTLSCSPISGHRSVSWYQQTPGQGLQFLFEYFSETQRNKGNFPGRFSGRQFSNSRSEMNVSTLELGDSALYLCASSWRGQNEQFFGPGTRLTVL.

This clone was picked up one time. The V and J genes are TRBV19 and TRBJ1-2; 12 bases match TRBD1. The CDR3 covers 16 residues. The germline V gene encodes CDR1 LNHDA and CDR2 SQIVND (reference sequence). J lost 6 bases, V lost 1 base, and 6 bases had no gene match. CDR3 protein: CASSIAPGQGAHGYTF. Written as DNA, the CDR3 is TGTGCCAGTAGTATAGCCCCGGGACAGGGGGCGCATGGCTACACCTTC.

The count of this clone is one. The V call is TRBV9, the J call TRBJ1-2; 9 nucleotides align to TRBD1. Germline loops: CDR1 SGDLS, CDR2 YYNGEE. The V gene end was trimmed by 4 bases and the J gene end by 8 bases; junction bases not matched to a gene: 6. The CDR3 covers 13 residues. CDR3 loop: CASSPGDRDGYTF. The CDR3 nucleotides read TGTGCCAGCAGCCCCGGGGACAGGGACGGCTACACCTTC.

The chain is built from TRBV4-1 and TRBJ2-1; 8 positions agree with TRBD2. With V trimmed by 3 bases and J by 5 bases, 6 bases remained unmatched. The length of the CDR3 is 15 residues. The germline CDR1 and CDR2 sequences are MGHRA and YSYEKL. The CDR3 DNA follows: TGCGCCAGCAGCCAGGGCAGCGGGAGAAACAATGAGCAGTTCTTC. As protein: CASSQGSGRNNEQFF.

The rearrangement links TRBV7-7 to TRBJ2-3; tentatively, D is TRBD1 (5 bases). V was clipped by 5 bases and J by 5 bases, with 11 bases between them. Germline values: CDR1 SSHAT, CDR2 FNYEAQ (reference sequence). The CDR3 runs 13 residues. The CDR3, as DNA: TGTGCCAGCAGCAAAGGGGAAAGAGATACGCAGTATTTT. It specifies CASSKGERDTQYF.

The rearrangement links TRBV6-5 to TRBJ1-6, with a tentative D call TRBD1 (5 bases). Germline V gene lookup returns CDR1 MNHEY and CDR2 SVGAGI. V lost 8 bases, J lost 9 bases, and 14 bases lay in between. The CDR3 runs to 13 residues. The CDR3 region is CASDARAGSPLHF. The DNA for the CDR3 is TGTGCCAGCGATGCCAGGGCCGGTTCACCCCTCCACTTT.

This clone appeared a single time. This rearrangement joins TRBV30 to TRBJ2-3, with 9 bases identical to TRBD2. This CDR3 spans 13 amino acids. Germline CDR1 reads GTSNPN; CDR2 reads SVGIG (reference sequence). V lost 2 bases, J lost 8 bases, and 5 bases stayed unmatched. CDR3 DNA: TGTGCCTGGAGTCTCTTAGCGGGGGCTACGCAGTATTTT. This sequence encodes CAWSLLAGATQYF.

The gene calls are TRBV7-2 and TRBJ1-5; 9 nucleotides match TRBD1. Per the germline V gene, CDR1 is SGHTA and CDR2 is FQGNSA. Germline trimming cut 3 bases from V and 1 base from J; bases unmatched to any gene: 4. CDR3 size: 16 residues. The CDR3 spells CASSFSTGGSNQPQHF. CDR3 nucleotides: TGTGCCAGCAGCTTCTCGACAGGGGGAAGCAATCAGCCCCAGCATTTT.